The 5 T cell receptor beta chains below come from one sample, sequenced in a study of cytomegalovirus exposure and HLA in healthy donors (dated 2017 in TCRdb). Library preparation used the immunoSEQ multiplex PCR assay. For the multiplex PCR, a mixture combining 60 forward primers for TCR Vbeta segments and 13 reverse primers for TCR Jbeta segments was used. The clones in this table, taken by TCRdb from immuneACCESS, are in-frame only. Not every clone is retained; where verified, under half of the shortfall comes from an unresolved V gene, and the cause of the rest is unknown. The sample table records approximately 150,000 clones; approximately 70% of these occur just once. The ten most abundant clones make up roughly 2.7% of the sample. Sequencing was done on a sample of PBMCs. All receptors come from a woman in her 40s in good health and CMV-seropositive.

The CDR3 region is CAIRGQEGYEQYF. The CDR3 coding sequence is TGTGCCATCAGGGGACAGGAGGGCTACGAGCAGTACTTC. The chain uses TRBV10-3 and TRBJ2-7, with TRBD1 matching 8 bases. J was trimmed by 3 bases and V by 6 bases; bases with no gene match: 4. The CDR3 sequence is 13 residues long. Germline V gene sequence: CDR1 ENHRY, CDR2 SYGVKD.

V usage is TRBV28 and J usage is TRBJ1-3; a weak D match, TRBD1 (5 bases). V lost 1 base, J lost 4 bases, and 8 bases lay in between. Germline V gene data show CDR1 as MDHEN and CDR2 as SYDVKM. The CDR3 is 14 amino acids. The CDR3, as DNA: TGTGCCAGCAGTTTATTGGGGCTCGGAAACACCATATATTTT. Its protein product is CASSLLGLGNTIYF.

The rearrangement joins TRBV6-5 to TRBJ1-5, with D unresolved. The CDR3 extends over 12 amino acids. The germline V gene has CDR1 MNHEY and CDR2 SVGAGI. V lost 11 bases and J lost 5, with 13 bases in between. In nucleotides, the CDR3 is TGTGCCTCCAAAAACGGGGATCAGCCCCAGCATTTT. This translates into CASKNGDQPQHF.

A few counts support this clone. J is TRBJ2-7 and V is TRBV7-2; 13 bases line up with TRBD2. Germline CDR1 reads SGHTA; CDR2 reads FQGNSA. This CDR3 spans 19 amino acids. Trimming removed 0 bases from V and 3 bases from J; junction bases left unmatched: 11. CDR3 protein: CASSLATGGTSGKRYEQYF. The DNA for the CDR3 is TGTGCCAGCAGCTTAGCTACAGGGGGGACTAGCGGGAAGCGCTACGAGCAGTACTTC.

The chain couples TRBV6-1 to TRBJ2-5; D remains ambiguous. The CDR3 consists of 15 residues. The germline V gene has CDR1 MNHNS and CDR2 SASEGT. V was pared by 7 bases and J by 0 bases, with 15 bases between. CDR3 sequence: CASTWALQYQETQYF. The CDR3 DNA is TGTGCCAGCACTTGGGCTCTCCAGTACCAAGAGACCCAGTACTTC.